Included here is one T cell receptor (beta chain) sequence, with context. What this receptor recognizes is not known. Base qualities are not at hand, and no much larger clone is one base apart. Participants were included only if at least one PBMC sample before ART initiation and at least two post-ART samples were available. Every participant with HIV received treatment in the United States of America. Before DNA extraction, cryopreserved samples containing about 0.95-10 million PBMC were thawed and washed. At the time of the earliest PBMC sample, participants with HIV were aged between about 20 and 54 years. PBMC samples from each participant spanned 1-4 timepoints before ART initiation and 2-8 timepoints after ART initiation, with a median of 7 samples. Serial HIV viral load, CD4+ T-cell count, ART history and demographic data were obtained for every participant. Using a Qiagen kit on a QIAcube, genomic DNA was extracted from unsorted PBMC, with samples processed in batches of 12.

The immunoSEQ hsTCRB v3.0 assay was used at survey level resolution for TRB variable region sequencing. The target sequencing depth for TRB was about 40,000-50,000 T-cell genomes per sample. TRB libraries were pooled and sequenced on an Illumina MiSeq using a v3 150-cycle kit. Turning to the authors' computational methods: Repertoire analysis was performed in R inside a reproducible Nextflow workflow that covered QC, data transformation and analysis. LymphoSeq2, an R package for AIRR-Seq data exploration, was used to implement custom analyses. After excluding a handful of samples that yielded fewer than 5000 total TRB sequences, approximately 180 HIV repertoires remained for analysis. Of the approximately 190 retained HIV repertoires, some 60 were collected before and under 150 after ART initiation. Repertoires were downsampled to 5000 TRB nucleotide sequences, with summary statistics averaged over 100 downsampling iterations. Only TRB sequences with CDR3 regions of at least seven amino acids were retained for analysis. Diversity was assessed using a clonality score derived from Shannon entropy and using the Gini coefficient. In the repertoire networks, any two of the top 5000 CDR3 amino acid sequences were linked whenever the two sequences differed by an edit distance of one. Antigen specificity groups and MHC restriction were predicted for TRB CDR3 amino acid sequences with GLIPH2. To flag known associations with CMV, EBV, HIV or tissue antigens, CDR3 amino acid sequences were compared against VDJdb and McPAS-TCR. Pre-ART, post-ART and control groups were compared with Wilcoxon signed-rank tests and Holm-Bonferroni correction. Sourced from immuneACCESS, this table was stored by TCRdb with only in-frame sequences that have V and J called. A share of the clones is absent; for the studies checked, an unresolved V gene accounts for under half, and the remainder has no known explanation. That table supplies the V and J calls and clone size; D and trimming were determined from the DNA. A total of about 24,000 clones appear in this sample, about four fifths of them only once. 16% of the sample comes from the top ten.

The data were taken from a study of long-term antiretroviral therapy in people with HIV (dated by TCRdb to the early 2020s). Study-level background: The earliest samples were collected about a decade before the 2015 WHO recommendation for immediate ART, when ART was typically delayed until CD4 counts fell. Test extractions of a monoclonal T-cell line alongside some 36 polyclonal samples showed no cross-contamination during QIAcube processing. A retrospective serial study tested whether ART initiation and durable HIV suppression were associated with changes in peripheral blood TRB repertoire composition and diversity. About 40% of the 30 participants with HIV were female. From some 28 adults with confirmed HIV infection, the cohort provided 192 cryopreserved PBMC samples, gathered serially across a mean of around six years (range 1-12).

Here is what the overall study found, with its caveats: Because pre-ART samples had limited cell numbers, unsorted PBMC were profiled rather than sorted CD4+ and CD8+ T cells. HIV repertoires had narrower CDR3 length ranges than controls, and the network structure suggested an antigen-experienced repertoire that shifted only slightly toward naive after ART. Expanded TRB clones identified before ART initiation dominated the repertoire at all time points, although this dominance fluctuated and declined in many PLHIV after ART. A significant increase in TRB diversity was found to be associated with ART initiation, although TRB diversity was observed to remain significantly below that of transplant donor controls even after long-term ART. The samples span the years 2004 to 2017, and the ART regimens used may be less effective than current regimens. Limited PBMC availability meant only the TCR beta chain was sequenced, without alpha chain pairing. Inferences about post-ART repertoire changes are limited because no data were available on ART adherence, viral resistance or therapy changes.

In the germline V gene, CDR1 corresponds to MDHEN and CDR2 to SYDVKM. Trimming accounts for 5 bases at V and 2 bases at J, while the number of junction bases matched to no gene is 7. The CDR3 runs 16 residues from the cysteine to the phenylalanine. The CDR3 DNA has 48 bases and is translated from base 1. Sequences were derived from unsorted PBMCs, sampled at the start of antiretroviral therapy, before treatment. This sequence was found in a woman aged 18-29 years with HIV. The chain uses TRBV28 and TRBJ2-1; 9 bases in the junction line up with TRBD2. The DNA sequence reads TGTGCCAGCAGTCGCAGGACTAGCGTTACCTACAATGAGCAGTTCTTC. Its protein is CASSRRTSVTYNEQFF.